A selection of T cell receptor beta chains follows, all from one sample in a study of blood T cell repertoires in COVID-19. TCRdb keeps only in-frame clones here, not all; method: immunoSEQ multiplex PCR. This table holds over 60,000 clones, approximately 80% found once. The sample taken for sequencing was peripheral blood. The receptors were sampled from a man aged 50 or older with COVID-19, enrolled during active disease. The CDR3 runs from the conserved cysteine through the conserved F or W. Each record gives: J gene, V gene, D gene, CDR3 length, clone size, CDR3 protein, CDR3 DNA. The D gene is left open where the match is weak. Some rows mark clone size as missing; the rest say once, few, many or name a class of expanded clone.

TRBJ2-7,TRBV5-6,NA,14,NA,CASSLSQGFYEQYF,TGTGCCAGCAGCTTGAGCCAGGGGTTCTACGAGCAGTACTTC
TRBJ2-7,TRBV28,TRBD1,15,NA,CASSLLQGDLYEQYF,TGTGCCAGCAGTTTATTGCAGGGGGACCTCTACGAGCAGTACTTC
TRBJ2-7,TRBV7-9,NA,13,NA,CASSFRGYGEQYF,TGTGCCAGCAGCTTTAGAGGGTATGGGGAGCAGTACTTC
TRBJ1-5,TRBV6-6,NA,23,NA,CASTYGARGLGLHPFDSNQPQHF,TGTGCCAGCACCTACGGGGCCAGGGGCTTAGGGCTTCACCCATTTGATAGCAATCAGCCCCAGCATTTT
TRBJ1-2,TRBV5-4,NA,12,NA,CASRLNDYGYTF,TGTGCCAGCAGACTCAACGACTATGGCTACACCTTC
TRBJ1-5,TRBV24-1,TRBD1,14,NA,CATSGMGQDQPQHF,TGTGCCACCAGTGGGATGGGACAGGATCAGCCCCAGCATTTT
TRBJ1-1,TRBV6-6,NA,13,NA,CATSYVANTEAFF,TGTGCCACCAGTTATGTAGCCAACACTGAAGCTTTCTTT
TRBJ2-3,TRBV7-2,NA,15,NA,CASSLGGGDTDTQYF,TGTGCCAGCAGCTTAGGGGGGGGCGACACAGATACGCAGTATTTT
TRBJ2-7,TRBV7-2,TRBD2,16,NA,CASSSKSTSRPYEQYF,TGTGCCAGCAGCTCCAAATCGACTAGCAGACCCTACGAGCAGTACTTC
TRBJ2-3,TRBV2,NA,13,few,CATVIGLKDTQYF,TGTGCCACCGTAATTGGACTTAAGGATACGCAGTATTTT
TRBJ1-4,TRBV6-5,NA,15,NA,CASSYGGPANEKLFF,TGTGCCAGCAGTTACGGAGGGCCGGCTAATGAAAAACTGTTTTTT
TRBJ2-3,TRBV3-1/TRBV3-2,TRBD2,13,NA,CASSLIAGGTQYF,TGTGCCAGCAGCCTGATTGCGGGGGGTACGCAGTATTTT
TRBJ2-2,TRBV18,TRBD1,12,NA,CARSQGLGELFF,TGTGCCAGATCACAGGGGCTCGGGGAGCTGTTTTTT
TRBJ2-3,TRBV9,NA,13,NA,CASSPRSPAPQYF,TGTGCCAGCAGCCCAAGGAGTCCTGCCCCGCAGTATTTT
TRBJ1-2,TRBV28,NA,13,NA,CASSLWQGEDYTF,TGTGCCAGCAGTTTATGGCAGGGTGAGGACTACACCTTC
TRBJ1-2,TRBV5-1,TRBD1,16,NA,CASSLYARQGVDGYTF,TGCGCCAGCAGCTTGTACGCAAGACAGGGGGTTGATGGCTACACCTTC
TRBJ2-1,TRBV10-1,TRBD2,16,NA,CASSGLAGVSYNEQFF,TGCGCCAGCAGCGGACTAGCGGGAGTATCCTACAATGAGCAGTTCTTC
TRBJ2-3,TRBV15,TRBD2,16,NA,CATSRDGRQSTDTQYF,TGTGCCACCAGCAGAGACGGGAGGCAAAGCACAGATACGCAGTATTTT
TRBJ1-1,TRBV5-1,NA,18,NA,CASSYWGAVGLQYAEAFF,TGCGCCAGCAGCTATTGGGGAGCCGTTGGCCTACAGTACGCTGAAGCTTTCTTT
TRBJ2-1,TRBV5-5,NA,10,NA,CASSLNEQFF,TGTGCCAGCAGTCTCAATGAGCAGTTCTTC
TRBJ2-5,TRBV9,NA,15,NA,CASSVATRGQETQYF,TGTGCCAGCAGCGTAGCTACACGGGGCCAAGAGACCCAGTACTTC
TRBJ2-3,TRBV19,TRBD2,15,NA,CASREASGVTDTQYF,TGTGCCAGTAGGGAGGCTAGCGGGGTAACAGATACGCAGTATTTT
TRBJ2-5,TRBV19,NA,14,NA,CASPNHRDQETQYF,TGTGCCAGTCCCAATCACAGGGACCAAGAGACCCAGTACTTC
TRBJ2-7,TRBV5-8,NA,15,NA,CASSLVGAGGREQYF,TGTGCCAGCAGCTTGGTTGGCGCCGGAGGTCGGGAGCAGTACTTC
TRBJ2-3,TRBV10-3,NA,15,NA,CAISESAASTDTQYF,TGTGCCATCAGTGAGTCAGCCGCTAGCACAGATACGCAGTATTTT
TRBJ2-2,TRBV5-4,NA,15,NA,CASSLGGVGTGELFF,TGTGCCAGCAGCTTGGGAGGTGTTGGCACCGGGGAGCTGTTTTTT
TRBJ1-2,TRBV5-1,TRBD1,13,NA,CASSGTGVYGYTF,TGCGCCAGCAGCGGGACAGGGGTCTATGGCTACACCTTC
TRBJ1-3,TRBV28,TRBD1,16,few,CASSTRDSGSGNTIYF,TGTGCCAGCAGTACCCGGGACAGCGGCTCTGGAAACACCATATATTTT
TRBJ2-4,TRBV7-8,NA,16,large,CASSMGGGDSSNIQYF,TGTGCCAGCAGCATGGGGGGTGGGGACTCCTCCAACATTCAGTACTTC
TRBJ2-1,TRBV4-1,TRBD1,15,NA,CASSPGQTTYNEQFF,TGCGCCAGCAGCCCGGGACAGACAACCTACAATGAGCAGTTCTTC
TRBJ2-1,TRBV27,TRBD2,16,NA,CASSSQLAGAPNEQFF,TGTGCCAGCAGTTCGCAACTAGCGGGAGCCCCCAATGAGCAGTTCTTC
TRBJ2-7,TRBV10-3,TRBD1,13,NA,CAILPGQGYEQYF,TGTGCCATCCTCCCGGGACAGGGTTACGAGCAGTACTTC
TRBJ2-1,TRBV10-1,TRBD2,16,NA,CASRDLLSGTPNEQFF,TGCGCCAGCAGGGACCTATTGAGCGGGACTCCCAATGAGCAGTTCTTC
TRBJ2-3,TRBV10-3,TRBD2,15,NA,CAISEGRGDTDTQYF,TGTGCCATCAGTGAGGGGCGGGGGGACACAGATACGCAGTATTTT
TRBJ2-7,TRBV28,TRBD1,12,NA,CASVDRVYEQYF,TGTGCCAGCGTAGACAGGGTCTACGAGCAGTACTTC
TRBJ1-1,TRBV2,NA,13,few,CASLRAANTEAFF,TGTGCCAGCCTCCGCGCTGCGAACACTGAAGCTTTCTTT
TRBJ2-1,TRBV30,TRBD1,14,NA,CAWSVGQVYNEQFF,TGTGCCTGGAGTGTGGGACAGGTGTACAATGAGCAGTTCTTC
TRBJ1-4,TRBV30,TRBD1,15,NA,CAWSVKTGRNEKLFF,TGTGCCTGGAGTGTCAAGACAGGGAGGAATGAAAAACTGTTTTTT
TRBJ2-7,TRBV11-2,NA,12,NA,CASSFRSSEQYF,TGTGCCAGCAGCTTTCGGAGCTCCGAGCAGTACTTC
TRBJ1-2,TRBV3-1/TRBV3-2,TRBD1,15,NA,CASSHATGSSGGYTF,TGTGCCAGCAGCCACGCGACAGGGAGTTCGGGTGGCTACACCTTC